Included here is one T cell receptor beta chain sequence, with context. The CDR3 spans 14 residues. Losses at the gene ends were 4 bases for V and 8 bases for J; bases not matched to a gene: 6. CDR1 SEHNR and CDR2 FQNEAQ come from the germline V gene (reference sequence). This sample is drawn from a study of blood T cell repertoires in COVID-19. The overall study: Acute and convalescent COVID-19 specimens originated in the United States, Italy and Spain.

Recovery meant two consecutive negative NP/OP PCR tests, professional clearance, or resolved symptoms. This table comes from immunoSEQ multiplex PCR, and its TCRdb copy is limited to in-frame clones, with some not included. Of 300,000 or so clones in the sample, about 90% are singletons; the top ten hold more than 0.9%. Sequenced: PBMCs or T cells enriched from blood (not recorded which). The TCR originated in a woman aged 25-40 years who had recovered from COVID-19. J is TRBJ2-1 and V is TRBV7-9; 9 bases agree with TRBD1. CDR3 residues: CASSSQGALDEQFF. CDR3 nucleotides: TGTGCCAGCAGCTCACAGGGGGCTCTAGATGAGCAGTTCTTC. Looking up the rest from reference TRBV7-9 and TRBJ2-1 gives the full variable domain: DTGVSQNPRHKITKRGQNVTFRCDPISEHNRLYWYRQTLGQGPEFLTYFQNEAQLEKSRLLSDRFSAERPKGSFSTLEIQRTEQGDSAMYLCASSSQGALDEQFFGPGTRLTVL.